This TCR beta chain came from a study of blood T cell repertoires in COVID-19. Study as a whole: The study drew acute and convalescent COVID-19 samples from the United States, Italy and Spain. Sources were T cells, B-cell-depleted T cells, or PBMCs; the material itself was cDNA or gDNA.

V was shortened by 0 bases and J by 5 bases, with 11 bases between the two germline ends. This CDR3 has 14 residues. In germline, CDR1 is SGHTS, CDR2 YDEGEE. Original methodology: Nucleated cell counts were estimated from reference gene primer amplification. Produced via immunoSEQ multiplex PCR; TCRdb's table is partial and in-frame only. The D gene and trimming were derived from the DNA, and the V and J assignments and clone size from that table. The sample holds about 160,000 clones; over 60% are singletons and the top ten take roughly 3.6%. This clone is a singleton in its sample. The chain combines TRBV5-8 with TRBJ1-2, with D possibly being TRBD1 (5 bases). The receptor was isolated from an elderly woman with acute or convalescent COVID-19. Sequenced sample: peripheral blood. CDR3 nucleotide sequence: TGTGCCAGCAGCTTGGCCGACAGAGGATATGGCTACACCTTC. Translation: CASSLADRGYGYTF.